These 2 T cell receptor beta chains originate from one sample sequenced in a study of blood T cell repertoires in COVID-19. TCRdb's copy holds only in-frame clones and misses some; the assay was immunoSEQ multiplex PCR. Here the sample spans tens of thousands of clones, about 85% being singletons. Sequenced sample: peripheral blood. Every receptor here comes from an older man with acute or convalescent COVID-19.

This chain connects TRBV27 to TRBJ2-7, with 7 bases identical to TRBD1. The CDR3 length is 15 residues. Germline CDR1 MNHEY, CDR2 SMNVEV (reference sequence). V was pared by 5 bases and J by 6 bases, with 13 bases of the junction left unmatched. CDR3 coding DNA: TGTGCCAGCAGTCCTGACAGGGATCCCAATAGCGAGCAGTACTTC. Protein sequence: CASSPDRDPNSEQYF.

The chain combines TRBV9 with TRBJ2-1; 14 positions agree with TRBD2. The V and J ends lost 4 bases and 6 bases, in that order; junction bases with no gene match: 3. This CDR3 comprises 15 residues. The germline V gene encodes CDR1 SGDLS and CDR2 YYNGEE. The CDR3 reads CASSSGTSGSNEQFF. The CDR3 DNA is TGTGCCAGCAGCTCCGGGACTAGCGGGAGCAATGAGCAGTTCTTC.